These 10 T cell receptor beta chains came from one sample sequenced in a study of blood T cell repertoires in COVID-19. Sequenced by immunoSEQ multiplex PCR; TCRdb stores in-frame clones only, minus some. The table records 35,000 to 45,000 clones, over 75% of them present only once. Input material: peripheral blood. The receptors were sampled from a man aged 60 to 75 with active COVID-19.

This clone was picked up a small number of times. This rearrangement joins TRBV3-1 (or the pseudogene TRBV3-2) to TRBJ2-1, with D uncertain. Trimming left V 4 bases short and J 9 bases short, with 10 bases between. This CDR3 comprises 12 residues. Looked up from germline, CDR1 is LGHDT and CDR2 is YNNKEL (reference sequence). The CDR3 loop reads CASSRVSGEQFF. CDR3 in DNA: TGTGCCAGCAGCCGGGTCTCGGGTGAGCAGTTCTTC.

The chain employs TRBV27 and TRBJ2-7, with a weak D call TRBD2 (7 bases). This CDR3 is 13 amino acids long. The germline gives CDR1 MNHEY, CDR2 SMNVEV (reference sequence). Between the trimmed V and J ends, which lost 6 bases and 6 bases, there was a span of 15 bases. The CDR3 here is CASSLLAGAEQYF. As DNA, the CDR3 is TGTGCCAGCAGCCTCTTGGCGGGGGCCGAGCAGTACTTC.

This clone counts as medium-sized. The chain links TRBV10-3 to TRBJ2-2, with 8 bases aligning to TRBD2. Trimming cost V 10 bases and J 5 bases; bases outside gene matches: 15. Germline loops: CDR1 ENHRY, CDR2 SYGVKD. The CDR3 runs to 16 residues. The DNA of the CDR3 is TGTGCCACCGGACCCTCAGCGGGAGAGGGAACCGGGGAGCTGTTTTTT. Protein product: CATGPSAGEGTGELFF.

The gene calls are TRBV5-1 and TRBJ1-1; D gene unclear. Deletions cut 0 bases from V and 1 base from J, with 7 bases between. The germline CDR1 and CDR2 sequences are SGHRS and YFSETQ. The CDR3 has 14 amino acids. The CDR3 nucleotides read TGCGCCAGCAGCTTGGCCCGTTCGAACACTGAAGCTTTCTTT. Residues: CASSLARSNTEAFF.

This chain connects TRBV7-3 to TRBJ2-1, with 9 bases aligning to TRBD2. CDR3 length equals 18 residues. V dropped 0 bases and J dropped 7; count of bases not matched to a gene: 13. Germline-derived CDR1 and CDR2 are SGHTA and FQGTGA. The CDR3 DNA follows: TGTGCCAGCAGCTTAACGACCTATCTAGCGGGGAGGGGTAATGAGCAGTTCTTC. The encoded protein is CASSLTTYLAGRGNEQFF.

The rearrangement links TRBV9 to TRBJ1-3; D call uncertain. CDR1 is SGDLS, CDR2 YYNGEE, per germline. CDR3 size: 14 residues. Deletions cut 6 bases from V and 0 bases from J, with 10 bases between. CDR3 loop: CASTDGLSGNTIYF. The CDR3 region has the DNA TGTGCCAGCACCGACGGACTCTCTGGAAACACCATATATTTT.

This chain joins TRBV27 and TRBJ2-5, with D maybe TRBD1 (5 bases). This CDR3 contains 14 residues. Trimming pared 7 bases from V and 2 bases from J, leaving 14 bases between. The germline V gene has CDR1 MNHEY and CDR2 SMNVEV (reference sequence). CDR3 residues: CASMPTTGQETQYF. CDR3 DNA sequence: TGTGCCAGCATGCCCACCACAGGTCAAGAGACCCAGTACTTC.

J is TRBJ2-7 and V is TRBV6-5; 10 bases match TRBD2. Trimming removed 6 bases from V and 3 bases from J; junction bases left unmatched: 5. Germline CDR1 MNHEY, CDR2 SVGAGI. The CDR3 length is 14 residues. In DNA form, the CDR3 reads TGTGCCAGCAGCAAGGGACTAGCGAGCTACGAGCAGTACTTC. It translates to CASSKGLASYEQYF.

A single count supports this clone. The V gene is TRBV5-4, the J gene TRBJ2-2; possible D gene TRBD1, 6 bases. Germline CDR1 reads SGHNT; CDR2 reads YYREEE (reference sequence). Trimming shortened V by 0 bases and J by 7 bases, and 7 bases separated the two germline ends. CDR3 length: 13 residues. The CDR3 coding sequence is TGTGCCAGCAGCTTGGTAGGGGGCGGGGAGCTGTTTTTT. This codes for CASSLVGGGELFF.

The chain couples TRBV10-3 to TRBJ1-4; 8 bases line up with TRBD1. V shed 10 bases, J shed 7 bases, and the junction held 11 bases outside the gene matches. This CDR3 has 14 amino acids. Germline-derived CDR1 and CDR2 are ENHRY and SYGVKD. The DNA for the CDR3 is TGTGCCACGGCCCAGGGGGCTCGGGGTGAAAAACTGTTTTTT. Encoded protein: CATAQGARGEKLFF.